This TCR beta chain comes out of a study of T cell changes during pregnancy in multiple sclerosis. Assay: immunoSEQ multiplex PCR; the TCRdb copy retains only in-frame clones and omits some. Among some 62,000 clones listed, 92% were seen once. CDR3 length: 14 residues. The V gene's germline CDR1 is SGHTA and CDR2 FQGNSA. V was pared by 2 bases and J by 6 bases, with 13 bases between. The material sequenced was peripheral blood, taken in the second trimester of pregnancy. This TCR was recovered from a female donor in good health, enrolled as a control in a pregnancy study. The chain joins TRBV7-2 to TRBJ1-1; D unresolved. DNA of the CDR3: TGTGCCAGCAGCTTATTGACGGGAACGGCTGAAGCTTTCTTT. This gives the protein CASSLLTGTAEAFF.